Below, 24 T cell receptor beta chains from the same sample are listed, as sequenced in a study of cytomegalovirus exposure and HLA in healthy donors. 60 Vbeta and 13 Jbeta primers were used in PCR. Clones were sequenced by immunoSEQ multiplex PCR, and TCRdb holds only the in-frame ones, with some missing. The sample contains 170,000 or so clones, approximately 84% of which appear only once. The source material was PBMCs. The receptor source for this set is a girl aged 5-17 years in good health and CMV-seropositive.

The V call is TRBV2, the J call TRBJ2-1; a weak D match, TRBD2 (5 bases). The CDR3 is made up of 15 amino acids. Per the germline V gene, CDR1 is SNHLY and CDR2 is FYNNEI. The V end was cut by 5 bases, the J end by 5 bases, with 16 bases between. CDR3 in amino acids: CASSPNSGLNNEQFF. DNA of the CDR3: TGTGCCAGCAGTCCTAATTCCGGACTCAACAATGAGCAGTTCTTC.

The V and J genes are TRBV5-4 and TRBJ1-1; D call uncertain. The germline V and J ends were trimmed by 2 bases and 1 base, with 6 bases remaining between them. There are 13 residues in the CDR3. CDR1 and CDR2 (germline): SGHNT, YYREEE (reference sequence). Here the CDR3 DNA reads TGTGCCAGCAGCTTACGACAGAACACTGAAGCTTTCTTT. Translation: CASSLRQNTEAFF.

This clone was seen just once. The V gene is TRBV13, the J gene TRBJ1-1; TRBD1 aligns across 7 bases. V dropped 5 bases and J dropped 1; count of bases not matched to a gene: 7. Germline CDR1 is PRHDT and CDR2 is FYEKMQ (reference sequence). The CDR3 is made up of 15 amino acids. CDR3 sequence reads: CASSTPDRANTEAFF. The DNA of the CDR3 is TGTGCCAGCAGCACCCCCGACAGGGCGAACACTGAAGCTTTCTTT.

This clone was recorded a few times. The DNA of the CDR3 is TGTGCCAGCAGCCTCACAGGGCCAAAAAATGAAAAACTGTTTTTT. Translation gives CASSLTGPKNEKLFF. The genes are TRBV5-6 and TRBJ1-4, with D tentatively TRBD1 (6 bases). CDR3 length equals 15 residues. Germline lookup yields CDR1 SGHDT and CDR2 YYEEEE. Trimming pared 4 bases from V and 5 bases from J, leaving 15 bases between.

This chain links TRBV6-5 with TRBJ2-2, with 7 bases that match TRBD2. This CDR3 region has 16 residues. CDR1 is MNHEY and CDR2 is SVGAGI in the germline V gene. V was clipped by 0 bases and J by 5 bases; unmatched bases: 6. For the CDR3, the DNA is TGTGCCAGCAGTTACTCAGGTCTAGCGGTAACCGGGGAGCTGTTTTTT. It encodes CASSYSGLAVTGELFF.

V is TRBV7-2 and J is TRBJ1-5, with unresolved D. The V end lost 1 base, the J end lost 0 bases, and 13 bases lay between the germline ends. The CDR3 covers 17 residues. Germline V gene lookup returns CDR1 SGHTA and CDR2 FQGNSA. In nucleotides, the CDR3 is TGTGCCAGCAGCTTAGGGCAGGCCATCTTTAGCAATCAGCCCCAGCATTTT. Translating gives CASSLGQAIFSNQPQHF.

CDR3 sequence: CASSSERGLSEQYF. CDR3 nucleotide sequence: TGTGCCAGCAGCTCTGAGCGGGGACTGAGCGAGCAGTACTTC. The chain links TRBV11-3 to TRBJ2-7; 7 bases agree with TRBD2. With V trimmed by 4 bases and J by 6 bases, 9 bases remained unmatched. This CDR3 contains 14 residues. Germline V CDR1 and CDR2: SGHNT, YENEEA. Full variable domain (remainder filled in from reference TRBV11-3 and TRBJ2-7): EAGVVQSPRYKIIEKKQPVAFWCNPISGHNTLYWYLQNLGQGPELLIRYENEEAVDDSQLPKDRFSAERLKGVDSTLKIQPAELGDSAVYLCASSSERGLSEQYFGPGTRLTVT.

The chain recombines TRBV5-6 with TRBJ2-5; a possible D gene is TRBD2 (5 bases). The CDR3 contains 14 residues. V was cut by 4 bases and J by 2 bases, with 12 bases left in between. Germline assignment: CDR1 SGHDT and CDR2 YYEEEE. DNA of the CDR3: TGTGCCAGCAGCCCAGAGACTAAACAAGAGACCCAGTACTTC. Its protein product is CASSPETKQETQYF.

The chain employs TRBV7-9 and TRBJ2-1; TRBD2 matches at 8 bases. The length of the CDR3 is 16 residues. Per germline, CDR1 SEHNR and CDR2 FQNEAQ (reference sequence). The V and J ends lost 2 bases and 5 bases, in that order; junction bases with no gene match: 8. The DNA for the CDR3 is TGTGCCAGCAGCTTACGAACGGGACTAGGGGACAATGAGCAGTTCTTC. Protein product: CASSLRTGLGDNEQFF.

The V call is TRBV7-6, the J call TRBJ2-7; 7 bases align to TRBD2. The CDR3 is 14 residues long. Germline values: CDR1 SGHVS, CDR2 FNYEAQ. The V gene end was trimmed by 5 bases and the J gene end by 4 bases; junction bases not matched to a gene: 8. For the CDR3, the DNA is TGTGCCAGCAGCCCCCGGGAGGTCGAGTACGAGCAGTACTTC. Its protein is CASSPREVEYEQYF.

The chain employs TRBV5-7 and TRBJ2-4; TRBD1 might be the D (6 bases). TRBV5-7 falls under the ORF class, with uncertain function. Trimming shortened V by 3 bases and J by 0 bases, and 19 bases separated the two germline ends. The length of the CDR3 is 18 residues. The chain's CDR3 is CASSSPSRTDQAKNIQYF. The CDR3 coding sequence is TGTGCCAGCAGCTCCCCCAGCCGGACAGACCAAGCCAAAAACATTCAGTACTTC.

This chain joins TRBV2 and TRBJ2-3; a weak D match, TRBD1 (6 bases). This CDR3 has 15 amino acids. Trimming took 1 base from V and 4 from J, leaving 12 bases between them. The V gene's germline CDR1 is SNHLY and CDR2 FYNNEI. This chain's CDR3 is CASSEVVGAPDTQYF. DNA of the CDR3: TGTGCCAGCAGTGAAGTTGTGGGGGCCCCAGATACGCAGTATTTT. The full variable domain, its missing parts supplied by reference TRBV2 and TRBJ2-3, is EPEVTQTPSHQVTQMGQEVILRCVPISNHLYFYWYRQILGQKVEFLVSFYNNEISEKSEIFDDQFSVERPDGSNFTLKIRSTKLEDSAMYFCASSEVVGAPDTQYFGPGTRLTVL.

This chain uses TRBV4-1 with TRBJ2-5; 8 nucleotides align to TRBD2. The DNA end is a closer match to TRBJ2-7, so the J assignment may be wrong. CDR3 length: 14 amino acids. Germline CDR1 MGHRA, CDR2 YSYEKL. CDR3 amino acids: CASSTREGDYEQYF. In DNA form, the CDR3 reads TGCGCCAGCAGCACCCGGGAGGGGGACTACGAGCAGTACTTC.

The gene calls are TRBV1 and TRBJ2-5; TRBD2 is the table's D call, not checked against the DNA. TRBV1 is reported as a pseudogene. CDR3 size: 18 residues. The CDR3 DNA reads TGCACCAGCAGCCAAGTGGGGTCTAGCGGGGGGCACGGAGAGACCCAGTACTTC. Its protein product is CTSSQVGSSGGHGETQYF.

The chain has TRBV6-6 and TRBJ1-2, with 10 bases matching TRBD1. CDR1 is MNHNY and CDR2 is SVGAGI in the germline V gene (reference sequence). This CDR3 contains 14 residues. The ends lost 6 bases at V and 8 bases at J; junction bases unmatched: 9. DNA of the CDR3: TGTGCCAGCAGCGAATCGACAGGGGGCGACGGCTACACCTTC. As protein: CASSESTGGDGYTF.

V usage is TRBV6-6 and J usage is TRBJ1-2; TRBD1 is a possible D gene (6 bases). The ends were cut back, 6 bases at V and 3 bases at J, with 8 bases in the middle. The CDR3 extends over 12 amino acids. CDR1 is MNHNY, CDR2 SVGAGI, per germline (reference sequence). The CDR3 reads CASRDSYYGYTF. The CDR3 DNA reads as TGTGCCAGCAGGGACAGCTACTATGGCTACACCTTC.

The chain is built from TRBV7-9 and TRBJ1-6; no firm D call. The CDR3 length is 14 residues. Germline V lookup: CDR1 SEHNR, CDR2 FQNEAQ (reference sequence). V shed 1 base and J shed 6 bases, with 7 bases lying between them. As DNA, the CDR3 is TGTGCCAGCAGCTTAGAAAGCCCTAATTCACCCCTCCACTTT. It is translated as CASSLESPNSPLHF.

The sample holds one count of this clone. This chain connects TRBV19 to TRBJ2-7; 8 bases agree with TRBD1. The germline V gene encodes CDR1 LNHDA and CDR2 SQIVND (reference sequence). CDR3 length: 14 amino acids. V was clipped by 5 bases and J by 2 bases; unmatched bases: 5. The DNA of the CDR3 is TGTGCCAGTAGTGCCGACAGGGGAGCCTACGAGCAGTACTTC. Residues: CASSADRGAYEQYF.

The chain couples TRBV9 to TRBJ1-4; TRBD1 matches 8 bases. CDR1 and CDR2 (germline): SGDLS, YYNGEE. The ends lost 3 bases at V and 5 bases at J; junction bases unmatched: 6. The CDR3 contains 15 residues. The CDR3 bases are TGTGCCAGCAGCGGCGGGGACAGGAAGAATGAAAAACTGTTTTTT. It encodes CASSGGDRKNEKLFF.

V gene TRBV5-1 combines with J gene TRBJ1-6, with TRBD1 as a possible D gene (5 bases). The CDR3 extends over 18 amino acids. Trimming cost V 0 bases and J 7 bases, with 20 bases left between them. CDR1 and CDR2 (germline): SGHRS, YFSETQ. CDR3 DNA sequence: TGCGCCAGCAGCTTGGTTTACGGGGGAGGCACAGTCAATTCACCCCTCCACTTT. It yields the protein CASSLVYGGGTVNSPLHF.

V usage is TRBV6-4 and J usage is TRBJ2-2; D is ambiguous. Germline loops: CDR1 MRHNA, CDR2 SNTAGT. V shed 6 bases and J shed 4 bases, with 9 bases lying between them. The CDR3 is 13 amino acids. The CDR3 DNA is TGTGCCAGCAGCCCTACTACCACCGGGGAGCTGTTTTTT. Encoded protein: CASSPTTTGELFF.

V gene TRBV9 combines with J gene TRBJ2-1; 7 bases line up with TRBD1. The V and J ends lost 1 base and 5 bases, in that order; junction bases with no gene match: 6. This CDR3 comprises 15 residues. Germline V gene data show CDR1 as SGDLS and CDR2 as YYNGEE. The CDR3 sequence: CASSVRGRTNNEQFF. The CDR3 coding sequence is TGTGCCAGCAGCGTAAGGGGGCGGACCAACAATGAGCAGTTCTTC.

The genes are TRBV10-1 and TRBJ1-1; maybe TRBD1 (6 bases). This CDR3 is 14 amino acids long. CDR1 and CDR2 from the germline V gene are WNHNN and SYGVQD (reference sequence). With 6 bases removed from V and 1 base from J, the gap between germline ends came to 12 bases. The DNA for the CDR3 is TGCGCCAGCAGCCAGACAGGTGGGAACACTGAAGCTTTCTTT. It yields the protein CASSQTGGNTEAFF.

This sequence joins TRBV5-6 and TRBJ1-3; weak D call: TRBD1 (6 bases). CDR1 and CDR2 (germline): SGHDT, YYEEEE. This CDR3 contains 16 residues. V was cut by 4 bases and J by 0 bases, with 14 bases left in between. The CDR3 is CASSRVRGISGNTIYF. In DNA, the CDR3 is TGTGCCAGCAGCCGCGTCAGGGGCATCTCTGGAAACACCATATATTTT. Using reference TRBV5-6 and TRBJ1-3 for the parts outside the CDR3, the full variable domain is DAGVTQSPTHLIKTRGQQVTLRCSPKSGHDTVSWYQQALGQGPQFIFQYYEEEERQRGNFPDRFSGHQFPNYSSELNVNALLLGDSALYLCASSRVRGISGNTIYFGEGSWLTVV.